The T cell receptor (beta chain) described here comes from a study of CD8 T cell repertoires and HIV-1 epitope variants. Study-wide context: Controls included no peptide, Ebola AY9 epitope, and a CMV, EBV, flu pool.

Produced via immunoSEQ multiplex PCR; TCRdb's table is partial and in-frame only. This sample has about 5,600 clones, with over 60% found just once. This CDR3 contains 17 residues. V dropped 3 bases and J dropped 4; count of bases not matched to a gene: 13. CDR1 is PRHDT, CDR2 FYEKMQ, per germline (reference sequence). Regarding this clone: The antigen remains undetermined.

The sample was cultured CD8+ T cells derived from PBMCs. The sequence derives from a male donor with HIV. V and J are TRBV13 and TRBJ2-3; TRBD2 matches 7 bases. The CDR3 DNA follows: TGTGCCAGCAGCTTCAGTAGGCGGGAGAGGTGGTCAGATACGCAGTATTTT. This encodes CASSFSRRERWSDTQYF. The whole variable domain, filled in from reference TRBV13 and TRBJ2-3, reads AAGVIQSPRHLIKEKRETATLKCYPIPRHDTVYWYQQGPGQDPQFLISFYEKMQSDKGSIPDRFSAQQFSDYHSELNMSSLELGDSALYFCASSFSRRERWSDTQYFGPGTRLTVL.